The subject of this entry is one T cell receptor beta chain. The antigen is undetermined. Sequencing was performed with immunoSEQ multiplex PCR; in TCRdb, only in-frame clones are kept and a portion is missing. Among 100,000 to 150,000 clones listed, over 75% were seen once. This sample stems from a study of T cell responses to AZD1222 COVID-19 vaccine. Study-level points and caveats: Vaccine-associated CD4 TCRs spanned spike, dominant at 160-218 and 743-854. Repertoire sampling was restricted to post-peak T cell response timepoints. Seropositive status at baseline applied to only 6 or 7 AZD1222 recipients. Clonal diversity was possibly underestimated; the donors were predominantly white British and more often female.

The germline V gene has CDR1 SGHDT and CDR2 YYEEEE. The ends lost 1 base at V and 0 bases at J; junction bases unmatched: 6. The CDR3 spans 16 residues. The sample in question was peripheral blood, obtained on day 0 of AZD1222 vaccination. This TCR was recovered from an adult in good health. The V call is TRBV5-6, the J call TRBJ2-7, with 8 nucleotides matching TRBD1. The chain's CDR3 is CASSLFGQGLSYEQYF. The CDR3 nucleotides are TGTGCCAGCAGCTTGTTCGGACAGGGACTCTCCTACGAGCAGTACTTC. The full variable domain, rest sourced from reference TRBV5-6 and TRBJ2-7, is DAGVTQSPTHLIKTRGQQVTLRCSPKSGHDTVSWYQQALGQGPQFIFQYYEEEERQRGNFPDRFSGHQFPNYSSELNVNALLLGDSALYLCASSLFGQGLSYEQYFGPGTRLTVT.